This entry lists 8 T cell receptor beta chains sequenced from one sample in a study of radiation and T cells in renal cell carcinoma (dated by TCRdb to the early 2020s). The library came from the immunoSEQ multiplex PCR assay. What TCRdb holds here is the immuneACCESS table cut down to in-frame rearrangements. Part of the clones is not present; checked against another copy, under half of the missing clones reflect an unresolved V gene, and the others are unexplained. The sample data list 70,000 to 80,000 clones, and around 85% of these were observed just once. Of the sample, more than 20% is held by the ten largest clones. The sample's time point label is to be understood as: blood 2 weeks post-SBRT. The treatment or condition label here, explained by the study, means: 15 Gy SBRT to primary tumor, nephrectomy 4 weeks later. The material sequenced was blood, taken from a patient whose treatment included radiotherapy and nephrectomy. The source is a woman aged 50 to 60 with renal cell carcinoma.

In DNA form, the CDR3 reads TGTGCCAGCAGCTCTCTGGGCAGGGACACAGATACGCAGTATTTT. As protein: CASSSLGRDTDTQYF. The chain recombines TRBV28 with TRBJ2-3; tentatively, D is TRBD1 (5 bases). V lost 6 bases and J 2 bases, leaving 15 bases between the germline ends. The CDR3 has 15 residues. Germline CDR1 and CDR2: MDHEN and SYDVKM. Variable domain in full (rest from reference TRBV28 and TRBJ2-3): DVKVTQSSRYLVKRTGEKVFLECVQDMDHENMFWYRQDPGLGLRLIYFSYDVKMKEKGDIPEGYSVSREKKERFSLILESASTNQTSMYLCASSSLGRDTDTQYFGPGTRLTVL.

The chain has TRBV15 and TRBJ2-5; D is ambiguous. The CDR3 runs to 12 residues. Trimming pared 2 bases from V and 5 bases from J, leaving 6 bases between. CDR1 and CDR2 (germline): LNHNV, YYDKDF (reference sequence). In nucleotides, the CDR3 is TGTGCCACCAGCAGACCTGGGGAGACCCAGTACTTC. Protein sequence: CATSRPGETQYF.

V usage is TRBV7-9 and J usage is TRBJ2-5, with 12 bases identical to TRBD1. Germline CDR1 is SEHNR and CDR2 is FQNEAQ (reference sequence). The CDR3 spans 15 residues. V shed 5 bases and J 5 bases; nucleotides not matched to a gene: 6. CDR3 residues: CASSRDRGLEETQYF. The CDR3, as DNA: TGTGCCAGCAGCCGGGACAGGGGGCTAGAGGAGACCCAGTACTTC.

The genes are TRBV7-9 and TRBJ2-5, with D perhaps matching TRBD1 (6 bases). CDR3 length equals 12 residues. The germline CDR1 and CDR2 sequences are SEHNR and FQNEAQ (reference sequence). V lost 5 bases to trimming and J lost 3 bases, with 7 bases between them. In DNA, the CDR3 is TGTGCCAGCAGCCGGACAGAAGAGACCCAGTACTTC. It translates to CASSRTEETQYF.

J is TRBJ2-7 and V is TRBV7-2, with 9 nucleotides matching TRBD2. J gave up 2 bases and V 5 bases, and 4 bases lay outside the gene matches. In germline, CDR1 is SGHTA, CDR2 FQGNSA. This CDR3 region has 14 residues. For the CDR3, the DNA is TGTGCCAGCAGCGCGGGAGGGGGCACCTACGAGCAGTACTTC. It specifies CASSAGGGTYEQYF.

The chain joins TRBV19 to TRBJ1-6; D not certain. Trimming took off 7 bases at V and 0 bases at J, with 10 bases between the two ends. The CDR3 totals 15 residues. Per germline, CDR1 LNHDA and CDR2 SQIVND (reference sequence). The CDR3 DNA reads as TGTGCCAGTACGTGGGCCAACTCCTATAATTCACCCCTCCACTTT. It specifies CASTWANSYNSPLHF.

The chain has TRBV4-3 and TRBJ2-4; D remains unclear. V shed 0 bases and J shed 2 bases, with 8 bases lying between them. The CDR3 totals 15 residues. The germline V gene encodes CDR1 LGHNA and CDR2 YSLEER. Here the CDR3 DNA reads TGCGCCAGCAGCCAAGACTCTAGTTCCAAAAACATTCAGTACTTC. As protein: CASSQDSSSKNIQYF.

J is TRBJ1-1 and V is TRBV9; the D is unclear. V was shortened by 1 base and J by 0 bases, with 4 bases between the two germline ends. Looked up from germline, CDR1 is SGDLS and CDR2 is YYNGEE. The CDR3 has 13 amino acids. The CDR3 loop is CASSVQMNTEAFF. CDR3 DNA sequence: TGTGCCAGCAGCGTACAGATGAACACTGAAGCTTTCTTT.